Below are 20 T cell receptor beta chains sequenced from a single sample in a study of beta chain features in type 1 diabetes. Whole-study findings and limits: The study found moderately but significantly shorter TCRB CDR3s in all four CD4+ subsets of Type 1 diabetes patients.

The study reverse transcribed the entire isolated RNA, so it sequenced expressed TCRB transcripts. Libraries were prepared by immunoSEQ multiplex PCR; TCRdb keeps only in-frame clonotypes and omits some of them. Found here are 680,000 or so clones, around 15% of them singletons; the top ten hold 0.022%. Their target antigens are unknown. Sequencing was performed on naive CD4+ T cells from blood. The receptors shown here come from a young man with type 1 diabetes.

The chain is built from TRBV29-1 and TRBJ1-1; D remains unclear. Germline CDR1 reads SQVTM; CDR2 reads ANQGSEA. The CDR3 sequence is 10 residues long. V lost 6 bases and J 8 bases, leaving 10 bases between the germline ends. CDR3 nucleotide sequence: TGCAGCGTCGGGATGGAGGAAGCTTTCTTT. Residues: CSVGMEEAFF. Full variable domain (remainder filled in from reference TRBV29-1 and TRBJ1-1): SAVISQKPSRDICQRGTSLTIQCQVDSQVTMMFWYRQQPGQSLTLIATANQGSEATYESGFVIDKFPISRPNLTFSTLTVSNMSPEDSSIYLCSVGMEEAFFGQGTRLTVV.

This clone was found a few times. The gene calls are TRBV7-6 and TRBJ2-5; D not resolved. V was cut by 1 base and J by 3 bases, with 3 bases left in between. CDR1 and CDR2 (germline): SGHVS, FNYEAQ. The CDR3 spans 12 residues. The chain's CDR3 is CASSLVEETQYF. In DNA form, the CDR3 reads TGTGCCAGCAGCTTAGTGGAAGAGACCCAGTACTTC.

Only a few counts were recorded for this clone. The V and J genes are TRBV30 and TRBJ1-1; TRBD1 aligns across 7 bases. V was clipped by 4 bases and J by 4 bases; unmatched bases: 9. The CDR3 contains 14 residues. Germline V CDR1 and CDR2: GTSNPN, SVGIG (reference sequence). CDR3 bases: TGTGCCTGGACCACAGGGGTTCTGGGCACTGAAGCTTTCTTT. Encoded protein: CAWTTGVLGTEAFF. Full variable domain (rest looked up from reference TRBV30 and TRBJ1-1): SQTIHQWPATLVQPVGSPLSLECTVEGTSNPNLYWYRQAAGRGLQLLFYSVGIGQISSEVPQNLSASRPQDRQFILSSKKLLLSDSGFYLCAWTTGVLGTEAFFGQGTRLTVV.

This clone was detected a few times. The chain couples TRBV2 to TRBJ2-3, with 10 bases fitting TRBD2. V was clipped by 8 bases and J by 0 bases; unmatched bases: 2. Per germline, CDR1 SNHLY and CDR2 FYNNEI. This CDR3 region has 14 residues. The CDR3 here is CASLAGASTDTQYF. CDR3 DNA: TGTGCCAGCCTAGCGGGGGCCAGCACAGATACGCAGTATTTT. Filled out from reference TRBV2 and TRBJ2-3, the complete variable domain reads EPEVTQTPSHQVTQMGQEVILRCVPISNHLYFYWYRQILGQKVEFLVSFYNNEISEKSEIFDDQFSVERPDGSNFTLKIRSTKLEDSAMYFCASLAGASTDTQYFGPGTRLTVL.

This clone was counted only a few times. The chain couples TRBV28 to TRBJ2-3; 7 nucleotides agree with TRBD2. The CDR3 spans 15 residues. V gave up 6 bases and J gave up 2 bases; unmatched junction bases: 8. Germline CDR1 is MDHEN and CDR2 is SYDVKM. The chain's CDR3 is CASSPGGPFTDTQYF. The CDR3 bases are TGTGCCAGCAGCCCGGGGGGACCCTTCACAGATACGCAGTATTTT.

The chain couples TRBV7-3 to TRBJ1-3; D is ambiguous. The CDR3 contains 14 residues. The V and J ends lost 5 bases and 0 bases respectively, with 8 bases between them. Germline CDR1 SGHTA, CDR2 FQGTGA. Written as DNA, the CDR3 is TGTGCCAGCAGCCCCACAGCCTCTGGAAACACCATATATTTT. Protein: CASSPTASGNTIYF.

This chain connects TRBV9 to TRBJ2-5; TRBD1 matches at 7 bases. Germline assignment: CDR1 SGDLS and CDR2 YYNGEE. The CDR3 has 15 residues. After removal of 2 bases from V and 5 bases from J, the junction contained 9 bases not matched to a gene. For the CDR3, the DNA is TGTGCCAGCAGCGTTGCCCCAGGGGGTCAGGAGACCCAGTACTTC. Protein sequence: CASSVAPGGQETQYF.

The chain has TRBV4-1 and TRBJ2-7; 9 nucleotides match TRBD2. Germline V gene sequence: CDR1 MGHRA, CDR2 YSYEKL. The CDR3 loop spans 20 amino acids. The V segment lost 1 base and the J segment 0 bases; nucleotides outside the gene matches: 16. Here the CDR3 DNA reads TGCGCCAGCAGCCAAGGTTGGATTAGGCTAGCGGGGCCCTCCTCCTACGAGCAGTACTTC. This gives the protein CASSQGWIRLAGPSSYEQYF.

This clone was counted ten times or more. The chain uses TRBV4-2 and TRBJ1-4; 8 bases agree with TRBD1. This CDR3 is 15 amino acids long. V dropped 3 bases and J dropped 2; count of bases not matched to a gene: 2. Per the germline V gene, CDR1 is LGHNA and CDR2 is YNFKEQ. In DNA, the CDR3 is TGTGCCAGCAGCCAGGACAGGGTGACTAATGAAAAACTGTTTTTT. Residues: CASSQDRVTNEKLFF.

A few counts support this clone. The DNA for the CDR3 is TGTGCCAGCAGCGTAGTGAGTGAGGAGCTGTTTTTT. Residues: CASSVVSEELFF. The rearrangement links TRBV9 to TRBJ2-2; D is unclear. Germline-derived CDR1 and CDR2 are SGDLS and YYNGEE. The ends were cut back, 0 bases at V and 10 bases at J, with 7 bases in the middle. The CDR3 runs 12 residues.

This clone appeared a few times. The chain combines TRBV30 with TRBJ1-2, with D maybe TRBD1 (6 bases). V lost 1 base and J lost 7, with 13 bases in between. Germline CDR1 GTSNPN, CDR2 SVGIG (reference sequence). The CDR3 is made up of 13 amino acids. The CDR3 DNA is TGTGCCTGGAGTGGAAGCGGGGGCTCTGGCTACACCTTC. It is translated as CAWSGSGGSGYTF.

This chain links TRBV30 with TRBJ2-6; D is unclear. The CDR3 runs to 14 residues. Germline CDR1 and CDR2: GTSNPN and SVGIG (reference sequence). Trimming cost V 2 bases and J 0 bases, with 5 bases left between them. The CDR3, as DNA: TGTGCCTGGAGTCCCCTCTCTGGGGCCAACGTCCTGACTTTC. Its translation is CAWSPLSGANVLTF.

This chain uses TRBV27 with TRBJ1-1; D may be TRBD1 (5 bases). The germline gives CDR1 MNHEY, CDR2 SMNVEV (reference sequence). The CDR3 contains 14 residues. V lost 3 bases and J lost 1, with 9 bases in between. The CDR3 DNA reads TGTGCCAGCAGTTTTGGCCAGGGGAACACTGAAGCTTTCTTT. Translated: CASSFGQGNTEAFF.

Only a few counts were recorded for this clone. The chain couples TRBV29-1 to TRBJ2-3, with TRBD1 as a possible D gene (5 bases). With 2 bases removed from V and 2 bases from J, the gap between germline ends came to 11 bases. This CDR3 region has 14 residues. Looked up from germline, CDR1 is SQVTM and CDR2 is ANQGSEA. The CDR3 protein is CSVESTANTDTQYF. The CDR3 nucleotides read TGCAGCGTTGAATCGACAGCCAACACAGATACGCAGTATTTT.

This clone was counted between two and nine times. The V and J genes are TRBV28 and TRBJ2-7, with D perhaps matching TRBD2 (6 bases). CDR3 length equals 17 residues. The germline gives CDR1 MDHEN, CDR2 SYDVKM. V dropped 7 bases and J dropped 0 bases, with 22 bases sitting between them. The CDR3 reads CASKSRGLRDSSYEQYF. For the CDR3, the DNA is TGTGCCAGCAAGTCAAGGGGACTTAGAGATTCCTCCTACGAGCAGTACTTC.

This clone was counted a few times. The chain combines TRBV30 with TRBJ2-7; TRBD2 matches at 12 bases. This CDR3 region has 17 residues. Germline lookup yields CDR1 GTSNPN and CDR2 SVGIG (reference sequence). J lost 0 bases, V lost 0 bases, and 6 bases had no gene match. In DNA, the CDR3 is TGTGCCTGGAGTGTACGACTAGCGGGGGCCCGCTCCTACGAGCAGTACTTC. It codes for CAWSVRLAGARSYEQYF.

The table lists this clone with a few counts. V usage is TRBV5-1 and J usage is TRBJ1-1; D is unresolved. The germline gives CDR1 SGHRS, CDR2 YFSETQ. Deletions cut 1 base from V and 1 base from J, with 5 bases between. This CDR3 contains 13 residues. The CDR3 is CASSLLENTEAFF. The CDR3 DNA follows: TGCGCCAGCAGCTTGTTGGAGAACACTGAAGCTTTCTTT.

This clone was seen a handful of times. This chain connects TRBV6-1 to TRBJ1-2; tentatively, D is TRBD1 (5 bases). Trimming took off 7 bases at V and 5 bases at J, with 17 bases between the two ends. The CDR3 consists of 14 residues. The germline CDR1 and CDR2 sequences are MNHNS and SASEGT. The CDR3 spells CASTPVGDGYGYTF. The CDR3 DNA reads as TGTGCCAGCACTCCCGTCGGGGACGGTTATGGCTACACCTTC.

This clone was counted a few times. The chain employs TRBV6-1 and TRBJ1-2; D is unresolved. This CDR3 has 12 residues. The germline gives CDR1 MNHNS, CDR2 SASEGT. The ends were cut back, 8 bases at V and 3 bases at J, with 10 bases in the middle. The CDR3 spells CASGSADYGYTF. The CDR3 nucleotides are TGTGCCAGCGGGTCGGCAGACTATGGCTACACCTTC.

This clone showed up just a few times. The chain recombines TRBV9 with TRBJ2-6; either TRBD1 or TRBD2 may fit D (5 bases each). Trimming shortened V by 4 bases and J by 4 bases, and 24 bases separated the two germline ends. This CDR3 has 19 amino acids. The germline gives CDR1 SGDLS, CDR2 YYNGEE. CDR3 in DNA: TGTGCCAGCAGCAACACCGGGACGGTGAACTTCTGGGGGGCCAACGTCCTGACTTTC. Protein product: CASSNTGTVNFWGANVLTF.